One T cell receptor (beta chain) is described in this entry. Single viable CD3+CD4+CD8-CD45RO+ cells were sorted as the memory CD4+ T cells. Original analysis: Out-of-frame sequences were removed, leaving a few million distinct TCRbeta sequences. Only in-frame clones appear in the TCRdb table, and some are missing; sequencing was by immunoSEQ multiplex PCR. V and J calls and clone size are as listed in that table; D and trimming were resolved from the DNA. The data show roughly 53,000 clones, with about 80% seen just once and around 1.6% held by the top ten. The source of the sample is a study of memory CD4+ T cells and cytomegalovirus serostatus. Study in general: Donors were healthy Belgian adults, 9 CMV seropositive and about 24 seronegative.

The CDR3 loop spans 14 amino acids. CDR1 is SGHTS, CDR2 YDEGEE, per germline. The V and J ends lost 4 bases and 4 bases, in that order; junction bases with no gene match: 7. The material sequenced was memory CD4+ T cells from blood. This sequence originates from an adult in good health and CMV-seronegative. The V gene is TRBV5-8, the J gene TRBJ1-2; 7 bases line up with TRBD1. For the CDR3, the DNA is TGTGCCAGCAGCCGGTACGACAGGGCCTATGGCTACACCTTC. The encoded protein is CASSRYDRAYGYTF.